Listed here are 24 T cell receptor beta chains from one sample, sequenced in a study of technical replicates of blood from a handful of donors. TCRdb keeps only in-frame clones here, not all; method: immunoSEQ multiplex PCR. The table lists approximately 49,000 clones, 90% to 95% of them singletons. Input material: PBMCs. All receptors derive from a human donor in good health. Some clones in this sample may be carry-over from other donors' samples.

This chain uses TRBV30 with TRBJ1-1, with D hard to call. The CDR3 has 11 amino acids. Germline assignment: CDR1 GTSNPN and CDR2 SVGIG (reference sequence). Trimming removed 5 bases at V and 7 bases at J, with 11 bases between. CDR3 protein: CAWGREVEAFF. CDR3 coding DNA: TGTGCCTGGGGGAGGGAAGTTGAAGCTTTCTTT.

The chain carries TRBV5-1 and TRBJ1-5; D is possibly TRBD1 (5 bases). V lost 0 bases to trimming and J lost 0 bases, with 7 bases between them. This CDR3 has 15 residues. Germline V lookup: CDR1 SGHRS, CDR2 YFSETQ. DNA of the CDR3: TGCGCCAGCAGCTTGGAGGGGATTAGCAATCAGCCCCAGCATTTT. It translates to CASSLEGISNQPQHF.

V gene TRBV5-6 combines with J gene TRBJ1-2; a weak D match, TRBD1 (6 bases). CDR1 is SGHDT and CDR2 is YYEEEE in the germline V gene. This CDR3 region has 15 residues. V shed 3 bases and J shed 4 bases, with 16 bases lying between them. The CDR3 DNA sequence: TGTGCCAGCAGCTCACAGGGAGAGAGTCGCTATGGCTACACCTTC. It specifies CASSSQGESRYGYTF.

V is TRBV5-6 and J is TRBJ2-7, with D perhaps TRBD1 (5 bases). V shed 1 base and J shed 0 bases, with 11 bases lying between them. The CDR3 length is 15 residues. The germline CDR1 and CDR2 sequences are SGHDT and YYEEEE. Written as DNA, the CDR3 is TGTGCCAGCAGCTTGTGGACAAGGAGCTCCTACGAGCAGTACTTC. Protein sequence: CASSLWTRSSYEQYF.

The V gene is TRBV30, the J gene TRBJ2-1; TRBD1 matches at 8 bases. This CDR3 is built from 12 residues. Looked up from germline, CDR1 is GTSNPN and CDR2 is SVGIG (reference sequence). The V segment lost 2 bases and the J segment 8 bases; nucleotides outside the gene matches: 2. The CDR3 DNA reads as TGTGCCTGGAGTACGGACAGGGATGAGCAGTTCTTC. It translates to CAWSTDRDEQFF.

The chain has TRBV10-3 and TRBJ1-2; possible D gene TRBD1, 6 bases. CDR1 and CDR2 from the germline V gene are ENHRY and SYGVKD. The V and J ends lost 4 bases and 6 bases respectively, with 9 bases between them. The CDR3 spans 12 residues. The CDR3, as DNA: TGTGCCATCAGTGGCTCAGGGGATGGCTACACCTTC. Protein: CAISGSGDGYTF.

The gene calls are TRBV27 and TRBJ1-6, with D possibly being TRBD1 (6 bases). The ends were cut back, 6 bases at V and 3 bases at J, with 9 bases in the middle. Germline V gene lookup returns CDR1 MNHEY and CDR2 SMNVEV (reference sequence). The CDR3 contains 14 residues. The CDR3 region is CASRQGGYNSPLHF. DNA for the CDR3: TGTGCCAGCAGACAGGGCGGCTATAATTCACCCCTCCACTTT.

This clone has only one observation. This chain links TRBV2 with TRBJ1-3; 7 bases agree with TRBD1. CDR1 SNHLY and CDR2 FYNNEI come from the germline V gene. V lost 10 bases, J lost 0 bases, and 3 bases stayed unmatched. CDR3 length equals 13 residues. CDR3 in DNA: TGTGCCAACAGACAGGGCTCTGGAAACACCATATATTTT. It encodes CANRQGSGNTIYF.

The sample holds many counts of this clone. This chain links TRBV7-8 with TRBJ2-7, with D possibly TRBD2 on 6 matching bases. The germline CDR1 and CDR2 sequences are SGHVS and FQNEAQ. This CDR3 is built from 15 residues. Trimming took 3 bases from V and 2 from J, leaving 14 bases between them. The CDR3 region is CASSFRDSSTYEQYF. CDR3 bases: TGTGCCAGCAGCTTCCGGGACTCCTCGACCTACGAGCAGTACTTC.

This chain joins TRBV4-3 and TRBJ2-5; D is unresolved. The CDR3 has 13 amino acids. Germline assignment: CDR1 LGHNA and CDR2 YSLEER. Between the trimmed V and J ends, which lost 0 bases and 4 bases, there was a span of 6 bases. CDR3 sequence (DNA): TGCGCCAGCAGCCAAGATCTCTCAGAGACCCAGTACTTC. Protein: CASSQDLSETQYF.

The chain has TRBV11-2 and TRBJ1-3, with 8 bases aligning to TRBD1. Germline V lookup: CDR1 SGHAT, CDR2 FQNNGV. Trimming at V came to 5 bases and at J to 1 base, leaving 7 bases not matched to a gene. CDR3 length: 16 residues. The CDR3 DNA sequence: TGTGCCAGCAGCCAACCAGGGGGCGATTCTGGAAACACCATATATTTT. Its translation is CASSQPGGDSGNTIYF.

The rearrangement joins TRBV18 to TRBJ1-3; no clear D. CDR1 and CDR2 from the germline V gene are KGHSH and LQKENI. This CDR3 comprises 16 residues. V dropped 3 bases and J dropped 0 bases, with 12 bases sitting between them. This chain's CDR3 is CASSPGRKSSGNTIYF. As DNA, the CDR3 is TGTGCCAGCTCACCGGGGAGAAAGTCCTCTGGAAACACCATATATTTT.

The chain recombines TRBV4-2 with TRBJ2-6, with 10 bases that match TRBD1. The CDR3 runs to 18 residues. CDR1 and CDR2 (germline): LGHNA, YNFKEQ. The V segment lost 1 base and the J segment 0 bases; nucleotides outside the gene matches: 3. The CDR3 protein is CASSQAGQGLSGANVLTF. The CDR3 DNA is TGTGCCAGCAGCCAAGCGGGACAGGGGCTCTCTGGGGCCAACGTCCTGACTTTC.

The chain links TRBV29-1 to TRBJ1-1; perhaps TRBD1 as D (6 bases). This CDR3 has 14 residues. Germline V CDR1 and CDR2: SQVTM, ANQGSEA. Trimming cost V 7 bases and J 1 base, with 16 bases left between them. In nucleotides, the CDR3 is TGCAGCGGTAAAGGGGGAGAGGCGAACACTGAAGCTTTCTTT. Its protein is CSGKGGEANTEAFF.

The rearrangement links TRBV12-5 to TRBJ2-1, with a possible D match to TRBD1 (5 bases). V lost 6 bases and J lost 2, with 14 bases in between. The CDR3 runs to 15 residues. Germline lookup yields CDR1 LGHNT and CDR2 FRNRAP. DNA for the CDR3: TGTGCTAGTGGCCGCCAGGGCCAGACCTACAATGAGCAGTTCTTC. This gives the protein CASGRQGQTYNEQFF.

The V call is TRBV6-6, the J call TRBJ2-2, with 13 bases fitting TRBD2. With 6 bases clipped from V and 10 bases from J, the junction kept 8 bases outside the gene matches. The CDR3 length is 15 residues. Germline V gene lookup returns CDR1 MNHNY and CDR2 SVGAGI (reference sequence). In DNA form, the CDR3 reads TGTGCCAGCAGACAAACTAGCGGGGGGGCTTCGGAGCTGTTTTTT. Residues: CASRQTSGGASELFF.

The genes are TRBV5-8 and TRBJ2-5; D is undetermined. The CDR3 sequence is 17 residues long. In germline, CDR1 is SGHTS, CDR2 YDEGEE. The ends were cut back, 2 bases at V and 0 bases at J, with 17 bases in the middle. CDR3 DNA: TGTGCCAGCAGCTTTATGAGTACTGCGAATTACCAAGAGACCCAGTACTTC. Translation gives CASSFMSTANYQETQYF. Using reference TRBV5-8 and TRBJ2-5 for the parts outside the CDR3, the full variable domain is EAGVTQSPTHLIKTRGQQATLRCSPISGHTSVYWYQQALGLGLQFLLWYDEGEERNRGNFPPRFSGRQFPNYSSELNVNALELEDSALYLCASSFMSTANYQETQYFGPGTRLLVL.

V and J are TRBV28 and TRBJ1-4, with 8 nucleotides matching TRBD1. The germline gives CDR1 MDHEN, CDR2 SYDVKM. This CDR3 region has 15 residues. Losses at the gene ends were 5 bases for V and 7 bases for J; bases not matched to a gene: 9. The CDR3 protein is CASSLAGTGTEKLFF. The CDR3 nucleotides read TGTGCCAGCAGTCTGGCCGGGACAGGTACTGAAAAACTGTTTTTT.

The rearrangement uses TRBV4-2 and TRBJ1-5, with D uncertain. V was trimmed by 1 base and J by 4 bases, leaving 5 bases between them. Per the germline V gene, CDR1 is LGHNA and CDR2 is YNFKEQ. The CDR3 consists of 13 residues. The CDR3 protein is CASSQGRNQPQHF. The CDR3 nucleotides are TGTGCCAGCAGCCAAGGGAGAAATCAGCCCCAGCATTTT.

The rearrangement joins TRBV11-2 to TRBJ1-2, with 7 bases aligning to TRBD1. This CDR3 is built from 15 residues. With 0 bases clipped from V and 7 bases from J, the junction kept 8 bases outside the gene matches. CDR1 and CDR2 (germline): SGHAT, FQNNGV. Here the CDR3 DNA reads TGTGCCAGCAGCTTAGATCACAGGGGAGCTGGTGGCTACACCTTC. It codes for CASSLDHRGAGGYTF.

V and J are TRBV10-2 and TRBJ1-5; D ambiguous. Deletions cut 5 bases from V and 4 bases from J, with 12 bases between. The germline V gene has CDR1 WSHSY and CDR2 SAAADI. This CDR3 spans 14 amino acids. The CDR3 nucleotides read TGCGCCAGCAGTACTATTCCGGCAAATCAGCCCCAGCATTTT. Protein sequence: CASSTIPANQPQHF.

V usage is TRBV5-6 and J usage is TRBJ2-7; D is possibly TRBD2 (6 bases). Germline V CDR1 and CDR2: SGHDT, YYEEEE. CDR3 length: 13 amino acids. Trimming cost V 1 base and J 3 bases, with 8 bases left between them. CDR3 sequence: CASSLLTSYEQYF. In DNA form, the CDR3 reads TGTGCCAGCAGCTTGCTGACTAGCTACGAGCAGTACTTC.

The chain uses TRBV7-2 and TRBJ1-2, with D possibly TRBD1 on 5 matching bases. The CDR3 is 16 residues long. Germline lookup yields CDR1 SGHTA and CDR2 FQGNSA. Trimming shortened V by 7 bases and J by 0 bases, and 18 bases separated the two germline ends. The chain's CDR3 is CASTYILGGPNYGYTF. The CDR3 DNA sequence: TGTGCCAGCACCTACATCTTGGGGGGACCTAACTATGGCTACACCTTC. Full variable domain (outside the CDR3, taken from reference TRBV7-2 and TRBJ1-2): GAGVSQSPSNKVTEKGKDVELRCDPISGHTALYWYRQSLGQGLEFLIYFQGNSAPDKSGLPSDRFSAERTGGSVSTLTIQRTQQEDSAVYLCASTYILGGPNYGYTFGSGTRLTVV.

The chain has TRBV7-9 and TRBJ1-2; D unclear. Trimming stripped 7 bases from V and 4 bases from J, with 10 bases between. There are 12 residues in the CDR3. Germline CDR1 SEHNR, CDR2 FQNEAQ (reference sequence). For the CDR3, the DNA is TGTGCCAGCACCCTTGTCGGCTATGGCTACACCTTC. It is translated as CASTLVGYGYTF.